The TCR beta chain under discussion was sequenced for a study of blood T cells in healthy people across ages. V was clipped by 4 bases and J by 4 bases, with 10 bases between them. Germline lookup yields CDR1 MGHRA and CDR2 YSYEKL. The CDR3 loop spans 13 amino acids. A second PCR, run for 7 to 11 cycles, used a sample-barcoded 5' primer plus a J-beta primer mix. Every cDNA molecule carried a tag from a template-switch adaptor bearing 12 random nucleotides. TCRdb called the 5' RACE reads again in MiXCR, with one record for every CDR3 protein. The sample yields about 1.8 million distinct CDR3 sequences, roughly 49% seen once.

This receptor was taken from a woman aged 40 to 55 in good health. Sequenced sample: blood. This chain uses TRBV4-1 with TRBJ2-5, with D tentatively TRBD1 (5 bases). The CDR3, as DNA: TGCGCCAGCAGCCCCTACCAGGGAGAGACCCAGTACTTC. It encodes CASSPYQGETQYF.